This T cell receptor beta chain was obtained from a study of T cells after yellow fever vaccination. Study-level information: SMART-Seq v4 Ultra Low Input prepared libraries from low-cell fractions.

They built TCR cDNA with 5'RACE template switching, a step that put in a universal primer site and UMIs. TCRdb reprocessed the 5' RACE reads via MiXCR and lists one record per CDR3 protein. The sample has some 350,000 distinct CDR3 sequences, 3% to 4.5% seen once; the top ten hold approximately 24%. The V gene lost 4 bases and the J gene lost 7 bases, with 23 bases spanning the gap. The CDR3 is 16 residues long. Germline values: CDR1 SGHRS, CDR2 YFSETQ. This clonotype was recorded many times. Its matching antigen is unknown. General study findings and limits: Abundant clonotypes from the bulk population could contaminate FACS-sorted repertoires. Just a small share of clonotypes turned up in the CD4 compartment as well as the CD8 compartment.

Sample: PBMCs, taken 5 days after the yellow fever booster vaccination. The TCR was taken from a man in his late teens or twenties who received the YFV17D yellow fever vaccine. This chain joins TRBV5-1 and TRBJ1-2; possible D gene TRBD1, 5 bases. CDR3 in amino acids: CASSRGDRDRAGGYTF. The CDR3 DNA is TGCGCCAGCAGCCGGGGAGACCGCGACAGAGCCGGTGGCTACACCTTC.